This note documents a single T cell receptor (beta chain) sequence. The data were obtained in a study of blood T cell repertoires in COVID-19. Study at large: Spain, Italy and the United States supplied samples that represented acute and convalescent COVID-19. T cells, B-cell-depleted T cells, or PBMCs provided the cDNA or gDNA that served as material.

V gave up 6 bases and J gave up 4 bases, with 4 bases separating them. Germline V CDR1 and CDR2: LGHNT, FRNRAP. The CDR3 covers 11 residues. Authors' processing steps: Amplifying reference gene primers gave estimates of nucleated cell counts. The protocol was immunoSEQ multiplex PCR, while the TCRdb copy is restricted to in-frame clones and leaves out a portion. V and J calls plus clone size are reproduced from that table; the DNA served to infer D and trimming. The data show a few hundred thousand clones, about 79% seen once. Source material: peripheral blood. This clonotype was sampled from a woman in her thirties or forties who had recovered from COVID-19. V gene TRBV12-5 combines with J gene TRBJ2-1; D unclear. The CDR3 nucleotides read TGTGCTAGTGGCCTGTACAATGAGCAGTTCTTC. The encoded protein is CASGLYNEQFF.